The rows below give T cell receptor beta chains drawn from one sample of a study of shared clonotypes between healthy human individuals. Measured with immunoSEQ multiplex PCR; TCRdb has only the in-frame clones, and not every one. The table lists about 1.9 million clones, 80% to 95% of them singletons, with less than 2% in the top ten. Sequencing used naive CD8+ T cells from PBMCs. These receptors were obtained from a man between 18 and 29 years old in good health. Some clones in this sample may be carry-over from other donors' samples. CDR3s include the opening cysteine and the closing phenylalanine or tryptophan. A D gene is named only where the DNA matches it firmly. Some rows have no size entry. The others give once, few or many, or a class for an expanded clone.

clone_size	v_call	d_call	j_call	cdr3_length	cdr3_nt	cdr3_aa
once	TRBV4-1	.	TRBJ1-2	16	TGCGCCAGCAGCCAAATCACCCCGCCGGCAGGGGATGGCTACACCTTC	CASSQITPPAGDGYTF
.	TRBV4-1	.	TRBJ1-1	13	TGCGCCAGCAGCCGCCCTCGAGTTCCTGAAGCTTTCTTT	CASSRPRVPEAFF
.	TRBV5-1	TRBD2	TRBJ2-7	15	TGCGCCAGCAGCTTGGGTACTAGCGGGAGGCGTGAGCAGTACTTC	CASSLGTSGRREQYF
.	TRBV10-3	.	TRBJ1-1	14	TGTGCCATCAGTGATTCAGGGGAGAACACTGAAGCTTTCTTT	CAISDSGENTEAFF
.	TRBV28	.	TRBJ1-1	14	TGTGCCAGCAGTTTTGGTGAGGGCAGGACTGAAGCTTTCTTT	CASSFGEGRTEAFF
.	TRBV11-3	.	TRBJ2-3	11	TGTGCCAGCAGCTTAGGAGATACGCAGTATTTT	CASSLGDTQYF
.	TRBV19	TRBD2	TRBJ2-7	17	TGTGCCAGTAGTATAGATTCCGCGGGAGCACGGAGAGGCGAGCAGTACTTC	CASSIDSAGARRGEQYF
.	TRBV10-2	TRBD2	TRBJ2-7	16	TGCGCCAGCAGTGAGTCTCGGTCTAGCGGGAGCTACGAGCAGTACTTC	CASSESRSSGSYEQYF
.	TRBV10-3	.	TRBJ2-3	15	TGTGCCATCAGTGAGTCGGGGATGTGGGGAGATACGCAGTATTTT	CAISESGMWGDTQYF
few	TRBV18	.	TRBJ1-2	15	TGTGCCAGCTCCACGCCCCGTACAGCGCTCTATGGCTACACCTTC	CASSTPRTALYGYTF
.	TRBV7-8	.	TRBJ1-2	14	TGTGCCAGCAGCCAAACCGGGGGCGCTTATGGCTACACCTTC	CASSQTGGAYGYTF
.	TRBV10-3	.	TRBJ1-2	13	TGTGCCATCATAGACGGGGCGACCTATGGCTACACCTTC	CAIIDGATYGYTF
.	TRBV5-3	.	TRBJ1-2	14	TGTGCCAGAAGCCAGACCCGGGTCGGCTATGGCTACACCTTC	CARSQTRVGYGYTF
.	TRBV27	.	TRBJ2-7	12	TGTGCCAGCAGGGACAGCTACTACGAGCAGTACTTC	CASRDSYYEQYF
once	TRBV6-5	.	TRBJ2-7	15	TGTGCCAGCAGTTACGGGTTCATGGGGGATTACGAGCAGTACTTC	CASSYGFMGDYEQYF
.	TRBV15	.	TRBJ1-2	13	TGTGCCACCAGTGAAGCAACTAACTATGGCTACACCTTC	CATSEATNYGYTF
.	TRBV28	.	TRBJ2-7	13	TGTGCCAGCGGCCGGGAAAACTCCTACGAGCAGTACTTC	CASGRENSYEQYF
.	TRBV9	.	TRBJ2-1	13	TGTGCCAGCAGCGGAGACAGATACAATGAGCAGTTCTTC	CASSGDRYNEQFF
once	TRBV9	.	TRBJ2-1	15	TGTGCCAGCACCCCGGGGGGCGCGTCTCAGAATGAGCAGTTCTTC	CASTPGGASQNEQFF
.	TRBV7-9	.	TRBJ1-1	14	TGTGCCAGCAGCTTAGTTGGGGGTTGGACTGAAGCTTTCTTT	CASSLVGGWTEAFF
.	TRBV27	.	TRBJ1-1	14	TGTGCCAGCAGTTTGCGATTCATGAACACTGAAGCTTTCTTT	CASSLRFMNTEAFF
.	TRBV7-6	.	TRBJ2-2	15	TGTGCCAGCAGCTTAATGTTGTGGGGGACCGGGGAGCTGTTTTTT	CASSLMLWGTGELFF
.	TRBV15	.	TRBJ2-1	15	TGTGCCACGAACAAAGGGGGGAGCTCCTACAATGAGCAGTTCTTC	CATNKGGSSYNEQFF
.	TRBV5-6	TRBD2	TRBJ2-7	14	TGTGCCAGCAGCTACCCCAGCGGGGGCTACGAGCAGTACTTC	CASSYPSGGYEQYF
.	TRBV7-9	.	TRBJ2-4	16	TGTGCCAGCAGCTTAGAAGGGAGGTTAGCCAAAAACATTCAGTACTTC	CASSLEGRLAKNIQYF
.	TRBV4-1	TRBD1	TRBJ1-4	17	TGCGCCAGCAGCCAAGAGTCGGTTTGGGACAGGGTCGAAAAACTGTTTTTT	CASSQESVWDRVEKLFF
.	TRBV29-1	.	TRBJ2-2	14	TGCAGCGTTGATAGCGGAGGGAACACCGGGGAGCTGTTTTTT	CSVDSGGNTGELFF
.	TRBV15	.	TRBJ2-2	16	TGTGCCACCAGCAGAGCGTCCTCCCCCGGCATCGGGGAGCTGTTTTTT	CATSRASSPGIGELFF
.	TRBV5-1	TRBD1	TRBJ2-1	13	TGCGCCAGCAGCCCAAAGGACAGGGATGAGCAGTTCTTC	CASSPKDRDEQFF
.	TRBV30	.	TRBJ1-1	14	TGTGCCTGGAGTGCCGACAGTTTAAACACTGAAGCTTTCTTT	CAWSADSLNTEAFF
.	TRBV11-2	TRBD1	TRBJ2-5	17	TGTGCCAGCAGCTTTGGGCCGTTGACAGGGGGTAAAGAGACCCAGTACTTC	CASSFGPLTGGKETQYF
.	TRBV28	.	TRBJ2-2	13	TGTGCCAGCAGTTGGGCAGAGGGCGGGGAGCTGTTTTTT	CASSWAEGGELFF
.	TRBV28	.	TRBJ1-5	13	TGTGCCAGCAGTCAACTGGAGGGACAGCCCCAGCATTTT	CASSQLEGQPQHF